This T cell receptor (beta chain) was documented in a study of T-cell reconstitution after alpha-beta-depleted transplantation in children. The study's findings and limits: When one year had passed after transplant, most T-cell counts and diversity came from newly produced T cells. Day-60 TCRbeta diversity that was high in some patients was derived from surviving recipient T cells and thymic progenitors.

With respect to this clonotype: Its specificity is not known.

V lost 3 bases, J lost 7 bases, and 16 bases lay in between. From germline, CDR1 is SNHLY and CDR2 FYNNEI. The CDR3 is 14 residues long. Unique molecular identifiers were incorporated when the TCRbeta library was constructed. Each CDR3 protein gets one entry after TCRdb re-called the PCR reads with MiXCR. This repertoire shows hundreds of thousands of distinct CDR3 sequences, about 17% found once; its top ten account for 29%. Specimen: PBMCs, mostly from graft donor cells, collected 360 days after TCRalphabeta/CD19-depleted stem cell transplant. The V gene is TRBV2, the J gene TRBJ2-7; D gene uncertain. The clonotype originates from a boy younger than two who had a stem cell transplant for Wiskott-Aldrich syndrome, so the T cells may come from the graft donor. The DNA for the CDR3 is TGTGCCAGCAGTGAGGCTAGATGGGTTTTGGAGCAGTACTTC. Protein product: CASSEARWVLEQYF.